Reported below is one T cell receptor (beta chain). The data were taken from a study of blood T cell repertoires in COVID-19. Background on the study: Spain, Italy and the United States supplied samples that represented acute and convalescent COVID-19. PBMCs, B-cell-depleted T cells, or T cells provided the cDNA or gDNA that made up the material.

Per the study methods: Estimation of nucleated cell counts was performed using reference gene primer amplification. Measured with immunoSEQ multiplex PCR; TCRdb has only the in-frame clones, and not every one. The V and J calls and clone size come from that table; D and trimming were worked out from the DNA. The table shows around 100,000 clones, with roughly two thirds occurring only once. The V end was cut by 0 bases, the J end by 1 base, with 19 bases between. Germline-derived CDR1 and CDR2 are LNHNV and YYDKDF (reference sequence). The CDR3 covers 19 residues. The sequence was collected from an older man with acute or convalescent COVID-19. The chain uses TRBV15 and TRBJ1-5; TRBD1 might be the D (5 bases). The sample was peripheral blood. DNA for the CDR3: TGTGCCACCAGCAGAGATAGGGCAGGGTTGAGAGGCAGCAATCAGCCCCAGCATTTT. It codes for CATSRDRAGLRGSNQPQHF.